This passage covers 14 T cell receptor beta chains from one sample sequenced in a study of STAT5B mutations in CD4+ large granular lymphocyte leukemia. Measured with immunoSEQ multiplex PCR; TCRdb has only the in-frame clones, and not every one. This sample has tens of thousands of clones, with roughly 77% found just once. Sequences were obtained from CD4+ T cells from blood buffy coats. The receptors derive from a human donor in good health.

This clone was seen a few times. The J gene is TRBJ1-1, the V gene TRBV13; D gene unclear. This CDR3 has 14 residues. CDR1 and CDR2 (germline): PRHDT, FYEKMQ (reference sequence). V was clipped by 0 bases and J by 1 base, with 6 bases between them. CDR3 in DNA: TGTGCCAGCAGCTTAGGGACATGGAACACTGAAGCTTTCTTT. It specifies CASSLGTWNTEAFF.

CDR3 coding DNA: TGTGCCAGCAGTAGGGAGCACCTCCTCCTAGTCGAGCAGTACTTC. Translated, it gives CASSREHLLLVEQYF. The chain joins TRBV6-5 to TRBJ2-7, with TRBD2 as a possible D gene (5 bases). Germline values: CDR1 MNHEY, CDR2 SVGAGI. The length of the CDR3 is 15 residues. V was cut by 5 bases and J by 6 bases, with 20 bases left in between.

The chain recombines TRBV5-1 with TRBJ2-5; 11 bases agree with TRBD2. V gave up 4 bases and J gave up 3 bases; unmatched junction bases: 11. The CDR3 covers 17 residues. The V gene's germline CDR1 is SGHRS and CDR2 YFSETQ. CDR3 bases: TGCGCCAGCAGCCACCGAGGGGTTAGCGGGGGGGAAGAGACCCAGTACTTC. Translated: CASSHRGVSGGEETQYF. Variable domain in full (rest from reference TRBV5-1 and TRBJ2-5): KAGVTQTPRYLIKTRGQQVTLSCSPISGHRSVSWYQQTPGQGLQFLFEYFSETQRNKGNFPGRFSGRQFSNSRSEMNVSTLELGDSALYLCASSHRGVSGGEETQYFGPGTRLLVL.

The chain carries TRBV7-8 and TRBJ2-3, with 9 bases matching TRBD2. The CDR3 length is 16 residues. V trimming: 5 bases; J trimming: 2 bases; junction bases outside the gene matches: 8. CDR1 and CDR2 from the germline V gene are SGHVS and FQNEAQ. The CDR3 is CASSRGGDINTDTQYF. Written as DNA, the CDR3 is TGTGCCAGCAGCCGCGGGGGGGACATAAACACAGATACGCAGTATTTT.

The chain couples TRBV11-2 to TRBJ1-2; 9 bases fit TRBD1. The germline V gene has CDR1 SGHAT and CDR2 FQNNGV. This CDR3 region has 15 residues. V gave up 2 bases and J gave up 4 bases; unmatched junction bases: 5. As DNA, the CDR3 is TGTGCCAGCAGCTTATGGGGACAGGGTGCCTATGGCTACACCTTC. Its translation: CASSLWGQGAYGYTF.

This sequence joins TRBV18 and TRBJ2-5; 10 nucleotides line up with TRBD1. This CDR3 spans 15 amino acids. V shed 6 bases, J shed 3 bases, and the junction held 7 bases outside the gene matches. CDR1 and CDR2 (germline): KGHSH, LQKENI. The CDR3 coding sequence is TGTGCCAGCTCGCGACAGGGGGCAGGGGAAGAGACCCAGTACTTC. This gives the protein CASSRQGAGEETQYF.

The rearrangement links TRBV27 to TRBJ2-1, with TRBD1 matching over 8 bases. In germline, CDR1 is MNHEY, CDR2 SMNVEV (reference sequence). The junction had 12 bases not matched to a gene; V was cut back by 4 bases and J by 4 bases. The CDR3 is 17 residues long. CDR3 sequence reads: CASSSRGQGAGYNEQFF. CDR3 nucleotide sequence: TGTGCCAGCAGTTCCCGAGGCCAGGGGGCGGGTTACAATGAGCAGTTCTTC.

This chain connects TRBV11-2 to TRBJ2-1; possible D gene TRBD1, 5 bases. Germline V lookup: CDR1 SGHAT, CDR2 FQNNGV. The ends were cut back, 2 bases at V and 5 bases at J, with 10 bases in the middle. The CDR3 has 14 amino acids. The CDR3 spells CASSLLGHNNEQFF. The CDR3 region has the DNA TGTGCCAGCAGCTTACTCGGACACAACAATGAGCAGTTCTTC.

As DNA, the CDR3 is TGCGCCAGCAGCTTGGTCCCGGGACTGGATTACAATGAGCAGTTCTTC. Residues: CASSLVPGLDYNEQFF. The rearrangement uses TRBV5-1 and TRBJ2-1; maybe TRBD2 (6 bases). With 0 bases removed from V and 4 bases from J, the gap between germline ends came to 14 bases. The CDR3 extends over 16 amino acids. From germline, CDR1 is SGHRS and CDR2 YFSETQ.

This sequence joins TRBV5-4 and TRBJ2-3, with TRBD1 matching over 7 bases. The CDR3 is 14 amino acids. Trimming cost V 9 bases and J 9 bases; bases outside gene matches: 16. Germline loops: CDR1 SGHNT, CDR2 YYREEE (reference sequence). CDR3 sequence: CAKASDRVGITQYF. DNA of the CDR3: TGTGCCAAAGCAAGCGACAGGGTAGGTATCACGCAGTATTTT. The full variable domain, completed using reference TRBV5-4 and TRBJ2-3, is ETGVTQSPTHLIKTRGQQVTLRCSSQSGHNTVSWYQQALGQGPQFIFQYYREEENGRGNFPPRFSGLQFPNYSSELNVNALELDDSALYLCAKASDRVGITQYFGPGTRLTVL.

The chain employs TRBV5-1 and TRBJ2-3, with 12 bases fitting TRBD2. CDR3 length: 20 amino acids. In germline, CDR1 is SGHRS, CDR2 YFSETQ. V shed 5 bases and J 2 bases; nucleotides not matched to a gene: 18. The chain's CDR3 is CASREKEASGRAGDTDTQYF. CDR3 bases: TGCGCCAGCAGAGAAAAGGAGGCTAGCGGGAGGGCCGGGGACACAGATACGCAGTATTTT.

In its sample, this clone was seen once. The J gene is TRBJ2-1, the V gene TRBV4-2; D is unclear. Germline CDR1 and CDR2: LGHNA and YNFKEQ. V gave up 0 bases and J gave up 8 bases, with 2 bases separating them. The CDR3 totals 11 residues. As DNA, the CDR3 is TGTGCCAGCAGCCAAGAAGATGAGCAGTTCTTC. This encodes CASSQEDEQFF.

This chain uses TRBV27 with TRBJ1-5; a possible D gene is TRBD1 (5 bases). This CDR3 is built from 14 residues. CDR1 and CDR2 from the germline V gene are MNHEY and SMNVEV (reference sequence). V shed 2 bases and J shed 7 bases, with 12 bases lying between them. The CDR3 reads CASSLRWGGQPQHF. In nucleotides, the CDR3 is TGTGCCAGCAGTTTAAGATGGGGCGGCCAGCCCCAGCATTTT.

Notes on this clone: It is unclear where the CDR3 begins or ends on the DNA, so no DNA is shown, and the CDR3 is as TCRdb lists it. The chain recombines TRBV6-1 with TRBJ1-5; no check of the table's D call, TRBD1, against the DNA was made. Germline V gives CDR1 MNHNS, CDR2 SASEGT. Counting both end residues, the CDR3 totals 14 amino acids. The CDR3 loop is CASILDRVIQPQHF.